Included here is one T cell receptor beta chain sequence, with context. What it binds is not known. The CDR3 spans 16 residues. CDR1 is SGHVS, CDR2 FNYEAQ, per germline. With 3 bases clipped from V and 4 bases from J, the junction kept 6 bases outside the gene matches. Clones were read by immunoSEQ multiplex PCR, and TCRdb kept only the in-frame ones, dropping some. Seen here are about 67,000 clones, around 86% observed once, and the top ten hold approximately 7.9%. This entry belongs to a study of glioma-infiltrating T cells after dendritic cell vaccination. Overall study results and limits: Only a small number of patients had complete blood and tumor samples.

This specimen was blood, taken before dendritic cell vaccination. The chain has TRBV7-6 and TRBJ2-3; the match to TRBD2 covers 11 bases. The sequence was collected from a human donor with glioblastoma. CDR3 residues: CASSFLSGGAADTQYF. Here the CDR3 DNA reads TGTGCCAGCAGCTTTCTTAGCGGGGGGGCAGCAGATACGCAGTATTTT.